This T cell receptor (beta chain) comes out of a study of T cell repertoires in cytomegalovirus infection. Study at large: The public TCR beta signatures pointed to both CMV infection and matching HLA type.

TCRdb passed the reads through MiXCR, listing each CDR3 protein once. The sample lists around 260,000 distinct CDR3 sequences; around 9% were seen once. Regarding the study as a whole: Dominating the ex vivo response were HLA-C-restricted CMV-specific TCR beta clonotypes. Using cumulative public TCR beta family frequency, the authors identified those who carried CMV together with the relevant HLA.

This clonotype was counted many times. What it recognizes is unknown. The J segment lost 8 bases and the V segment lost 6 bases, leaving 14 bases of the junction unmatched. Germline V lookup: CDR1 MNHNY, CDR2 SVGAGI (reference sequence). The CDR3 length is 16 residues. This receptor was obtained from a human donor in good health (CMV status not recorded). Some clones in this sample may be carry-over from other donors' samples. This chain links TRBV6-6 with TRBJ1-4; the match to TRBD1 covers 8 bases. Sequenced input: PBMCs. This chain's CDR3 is CASRSNPGGAREKLFF. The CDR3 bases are TGTGCCAGCAGATCCAACCCAGGGGGCGCCAGGGAAAAACTGTTTTTT.